What follows are 19 T cell receptor beta chains derived from one specimen sequenced in a study of human T cells and chemical hapten exposure. TCRdb itself ran the RACE reads through MiXCR, one entry per CDR3 protein. Of approximately 80,000 distinct CDR3 sequences listed, about 11% were seen once; the top ten hold roughly 4%. Specified time point: patch test 1, 2 weeks after DPC sensitization. Treatment reported: therapeutic diphenylcyclopropenone sensitization with weekly scalp DPC. The sample here was whole blood, taken in connection with sensitization to the hapten diphenylcyclopropenone (DPC). These receptors all stem from a woman aged 45-60 years with alopecia areata. Some clones in this sample may be carry-over from other donors' samples.

This clonotype was counted at least ten times. The genes are TRBV13 and TRBJ2-6; D unclear. Germline-derived CDR1 and CDR2 are PRHDT and FYEKMQ (reference sequence). The CDR3 runs to 15 residues. The germline V and J ends were trimmed by 1 base and 1 base, with 5 bases remaining between them. The CDR3 DNA follows: TGTGCCAGCAGCTTAGTAAGATCTGGGGCCAACGTCCTGACTTTC. Translation gives CASSLVRSGANVLTF.

This clonotype came up many times. The chain carries TRBV7-3 and TRBJ1-4, with D perhaps TRBD1 (6 bases). The germline V gene has CDR1 SGHTA and CDR2 FQGTGA. This CDR3 region has 13 residues. V lost 5 bases, J lost 5 bases, and 9 bases lay in between. Here the CDR3 DNA reads TGTGCCAGCAGCAAAGGGGGGAATGAAAAACTGTTTTTT. This encodes CASSKGGNEKLFF.

V gene TRBV28 combines with J gene TRBJ1-2; D not certain. This CDR3 has 13 residues. Germline V CDR1 and CDR2: MDHEN, SYDVKM. Trimming removed 6 bases at V and 4 bases at J, with 12 bases between. CDR3 DNA sequence: TGTGCCAGCAGCCTCGAGCCCGTCTATGGCTACACCTTC. It translates to CASSLEPVYGYTF.

The table lists this clonotype with a few counts. The chain employs TRBV30 and TRBJ1-6; 7 nucleotides match TRBD1. Germline CDR1 GTSNPN, CDR2 SVGIG (reference sequence). Trimming took 1 base from V and 12 from J; bases not matched to a gene: 6. CDR3 length: 13 amino acids. This chain's CDR3 is CAWSAGQRQPLHF. CDR3 nucleotide sequence: TGTGCCTGGAGTGCGGGACAGAGGCAACCCCTCCACTTT.

J is TRBJ1-4 and V is TRBV15; no firm D call. CDR1 and CDR2 (germline): LNHNV, YYDKDF (reference sequence). This CDR3 contains 14 residues. V lost 0 bases to trimming and J lost 3 bases, with 5 bases between them. CDR3 sequence (DNA): TGTGCCACCAGCAGAGACAGTTCTAATGAAAAACTGTTTTTT. It is translated as CATSRDSSNEKLFF. Looking up the rest from reference TRBV15 and TRBJ1-4 gives the full variable domain: DAMVIQNPRYQVTQFGKPVTLSCSQTLNHNVMYWYQQKSSQAPKLLFHYYDKDFNNEADTPDNFQSRRPNTSFCFLDIRSPGLGDTAMYLCATSRDSSNEKLFFGSGTQLSVL.

This clonotype turned up a few times. The chain combines TRBV29-1 with TRBJ2-1, with 8 bases lining up with TRBD2. Trimming took 5 bases from V and 15 from J; bases not matched to a gene: 6. This CDR3 contains 10 residues. Germline values: CDR1 SQVTM, CDR2 ANQGSEA. The CDR3 protein is CSVTRLARFF. In DNA form, the CDR3 reads TGCAGCGTTACCAGACTAGCGCGGTTCTTC.

This clonotype was recorded at least ten times. The J gene is TRBJ2-7, the V gene TRBV29-1; D assignment may be TRBD1 or TRBD2 (5 bases each). V lost 6 bases and J lost 4, with 13 bases in between. Germline values: CDR1 SQVTM, CDR2 ANQGSEA. This CDR3 is 12 amino acids long. This chain's CDR3 is CSVHSGRYEQYF. The CDR3, as DNA: TGCAGCGTCCATTCGGGGCGATACGAGCAGTACTTC.

This clonotype was seen more than once but under ten times. This rearrangement joins TRBV5-5 to TRBJ2-1, with D hard to call. V lost 4 bases, J lost 9 bases, and 17 bases lay in between. The CDR3 is 14 residues long. In germline, CDR1 is SGHKS, CDR2 YYEKEE (reference sequence). CDR3 sequence: CASSPGPVRSEQFF. CDR3 sequence (DNA): TGTGCCAGCAGCCCGGGCCCGGTCAGGAGTGAGCAGTTCTTC.

This clonotype was recorded at least ten times. J is TRBJ1-4 and V is TRBV5-4, with 11 bases aligning to TRBD1. The CDR3 has 16 amino acids. Trimming took 4 bases from V and 0 from J; bases not matched to a gene: 2. CDR1 is SGHNT, CDR2 YYREEE, per germline (reference sequence). The CDR3 region is CASSLGQGATNEKLFF. CDR3 sequence (DNA): TGTGCCAGCAGCCTGGGACAGGGGGCAACTAATGAAAAACTGTTTTTT. The full variable domain, completed using reference TRBV5-4 and TRBJ1-4, is ETGVTQSPTHLIKTRGQQVTLRCSSQSGHNTVSWYQQALGQGPQFIFQYYREEENGRGNFPPRFSGLQFPNYSSELNVNALELDDSALYLCASSLGQGATNEKLFFGSGTQLSVL.

The chain couples TRBV29-1 to TRBJ2-3; D perhaps matches TRBD2 (5 bases). This CDR3 spans 13 amino acids. Germline loops: CDR1 SQVTM, CDR2 ANQGSEA. The germline V and J ends were trimmed by 7 bases and 2 bases, with 13 bases remaining between them. The CDR3: CSAVRGNTDTQYF. In nucleotides, the CDR3 is TGCAGCGCCGTACGGGGTAACACAGATACGCAGTATTTT.

Many counts were recorded for this clonotype. The chain combines TRBV3-1 with TRBJ1-2; D gene unclear. The V gene lost 2 bases and the J gene lost 4 bases, with 14 bases spanning the gap. CDR3 length: 15 residues. Germline V gene lookup returns CDR1 LGHDT and CDR2 YNNKEL (reference sequence). In DNA, the CDR3 is TGTGCCAGCAGCCAAAGCGGAACAGCCCTCTATGGCTACACCTTC. Protein product: CASSQSGTALYGYTF.

The V call is TRBV12-2, the J call TRBJ1-5; the table's D call of TRBD1 was not tested on the DNA. TRBV12-2 is annotated as a pseudogene. There are 16 residues in the CDR3. This CDR3 reads CASRPPDRGHGQPQHF. The CDR3 nucleotides are TGTGCAAGTCGACCACCGGACAGGGGGCATGGTCAGCCCCAGCATTTT.

Only a few counts were recorded for this clonotype. The chain carries TRBV12-3 or TRBV12-4 and TRBJ2-5; 7 bases line up with TRBD1. V lost 2 bases to trimming and J lost 5 bases; unmatched junction nucleotides: 5. The CDR3 spans 14 residues. The CDR3 nucleotides are TGTGCCAGCAGTTTACGGCAGGGGGATGAGACCCAGTACTTC. Encoded protein: CASSLRQGDETQYF.

This clonotype was seen at least ten times. The chain couples TRBV5-8 to TRBJ2-7, with D maybe TRBD2 (6 bases). The CDR3 covers 17 residues. Trimming pared 4 bases from V and 6 bases from J, leaving 26 bases between. Germline CDR1 reads SGHTS; CDR2 reads YDEGEE. The DNA of the CDR3 is TGTGCCAGCAGCCTTCGACTAGTCACACTCTGGGCGGGCGAGCAGTACTTC. Protein: CASSLRLVTLWAGEQYF.

The CDR3 loop is CASSPGADVQYF. The CDR3 DNA follows: TGTGCCAGCAGCCCAGGGGCCGATGTTCAGTACTTC. The chain links TRBV11-2 to TRBJ2-4, with D maybe TRBD1 (6 bases). Trimming took off 5 bases at V and 11 bases at J, with 13 bases between the two ends. CDR3 size: 12 residues. CDR1 SGHAT and CDR2 FQNNGV come from the germline V gene.

This clonotype was seen only once. In DNA, the CDR3 is TGTGCCAGCAGTCCTCAGGGGGCAGAAGAGCAGTACTTC. Translating gives CASSPQGAEEQYF. The genes are TRBV6-5 and TRBJ2-7; TRBD1 agrees at 8 bases. The CDR3 is 13 amino acids. V gave up 5 bases and J gave up 7 bases; unmatched junction bases: 7. Germline V CDR1 and CDR2: MNHEY, SVGAGI.

This clonotype was counted a single time. The V gene is TRBV28, the J gene TRBJ2-7; TRBD1 is a possible D gene (6 bases). V was pared by 3 bases and J by 0 bases, with 18 bases between. The CDR3 runs 17 residues. The germline V gene encodes CDR1 MDHEN and CDR2 SYDVKM. The CDR3 reads CASSFFLGDTSSYEQYF. The DNA for the CDR3 is TGTGCCAGCAGTTTTTTCCTCGGGGACACCAGCTCCTACGAGCAGTACTTC.

V usage is TRBV5-1 and J usage is TRBJ1-2, with D possibly TRBD1 on 5 matching bases. The CDR3 spans 13 residues. The V and J ends lost 4 bases and 8 bases respectively, with 15 bases between them. Germline V gene data show CDR1 as SGHRS and CDR2 as YFSETQ. In DNA, the CDR3 is TGCGCCAGCAGCCCCAGGGAATCCGGGGGCTACACCTTC. Protein product: CASSPRESGGYTF.

The chain carries TRBV2 and TRBJ2-1; D remains ambiguous. The CDR3 spans 11 residues. Germline-derived CDR1 and CDR2 are SNHLY and FYNNEI. The ends were cut back, 5 bases at V and 7 bases at J, with 6 bases in the middle. The CDR3, as DNA: TGTGCCAGCAGTTATGGGAATGAGCAGTTCTTC. Translated, it gives CASSYGNEQFF.